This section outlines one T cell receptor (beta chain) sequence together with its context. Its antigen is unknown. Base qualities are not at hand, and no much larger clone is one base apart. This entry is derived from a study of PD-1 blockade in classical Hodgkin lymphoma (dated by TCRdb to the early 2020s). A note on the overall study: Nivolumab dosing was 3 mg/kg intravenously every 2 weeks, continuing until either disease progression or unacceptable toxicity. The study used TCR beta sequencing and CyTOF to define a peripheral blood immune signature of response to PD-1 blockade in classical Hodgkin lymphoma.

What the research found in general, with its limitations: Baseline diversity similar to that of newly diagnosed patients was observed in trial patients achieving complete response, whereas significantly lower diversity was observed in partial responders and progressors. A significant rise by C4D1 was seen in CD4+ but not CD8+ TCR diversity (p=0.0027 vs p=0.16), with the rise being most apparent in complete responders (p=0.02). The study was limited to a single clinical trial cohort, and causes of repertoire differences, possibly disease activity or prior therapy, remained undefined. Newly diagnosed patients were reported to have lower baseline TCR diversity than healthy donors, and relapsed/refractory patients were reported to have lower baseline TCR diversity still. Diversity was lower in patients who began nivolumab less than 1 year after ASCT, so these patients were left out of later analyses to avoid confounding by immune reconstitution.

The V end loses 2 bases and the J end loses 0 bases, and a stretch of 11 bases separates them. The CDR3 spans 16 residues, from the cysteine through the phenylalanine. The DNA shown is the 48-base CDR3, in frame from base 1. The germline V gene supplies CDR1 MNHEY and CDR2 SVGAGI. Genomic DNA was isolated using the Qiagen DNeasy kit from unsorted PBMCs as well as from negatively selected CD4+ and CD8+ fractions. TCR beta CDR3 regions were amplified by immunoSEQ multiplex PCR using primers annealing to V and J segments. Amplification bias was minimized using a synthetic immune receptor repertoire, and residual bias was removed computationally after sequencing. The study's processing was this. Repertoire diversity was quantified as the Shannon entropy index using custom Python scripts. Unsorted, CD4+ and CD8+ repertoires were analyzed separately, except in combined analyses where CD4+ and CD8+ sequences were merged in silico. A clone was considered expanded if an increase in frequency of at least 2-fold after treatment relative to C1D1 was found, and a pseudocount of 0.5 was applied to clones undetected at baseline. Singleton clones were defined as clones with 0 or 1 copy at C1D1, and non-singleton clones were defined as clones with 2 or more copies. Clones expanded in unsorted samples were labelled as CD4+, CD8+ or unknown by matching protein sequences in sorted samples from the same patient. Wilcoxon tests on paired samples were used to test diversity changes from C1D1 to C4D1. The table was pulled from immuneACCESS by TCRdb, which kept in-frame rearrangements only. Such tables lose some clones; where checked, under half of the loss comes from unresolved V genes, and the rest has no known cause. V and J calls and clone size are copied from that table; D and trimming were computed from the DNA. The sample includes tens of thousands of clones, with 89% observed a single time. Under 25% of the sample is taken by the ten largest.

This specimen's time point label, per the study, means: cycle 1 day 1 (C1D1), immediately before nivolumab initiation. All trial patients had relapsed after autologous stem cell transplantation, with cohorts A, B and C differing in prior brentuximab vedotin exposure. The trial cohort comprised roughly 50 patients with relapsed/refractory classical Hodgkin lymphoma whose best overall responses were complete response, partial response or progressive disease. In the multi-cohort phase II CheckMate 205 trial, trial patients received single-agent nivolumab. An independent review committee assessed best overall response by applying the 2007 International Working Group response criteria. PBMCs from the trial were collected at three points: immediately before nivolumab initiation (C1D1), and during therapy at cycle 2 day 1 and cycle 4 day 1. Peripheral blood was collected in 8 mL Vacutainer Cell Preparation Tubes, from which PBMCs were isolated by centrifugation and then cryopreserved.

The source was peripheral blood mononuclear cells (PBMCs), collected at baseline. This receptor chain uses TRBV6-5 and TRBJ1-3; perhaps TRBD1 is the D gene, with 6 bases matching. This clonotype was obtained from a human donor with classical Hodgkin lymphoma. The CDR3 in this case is CASSYPQGNSGNTIYF. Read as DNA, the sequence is TGTGCCAGCAGTTACCCCCAGGGGAACTCTGGAAACACCATATATTTT.